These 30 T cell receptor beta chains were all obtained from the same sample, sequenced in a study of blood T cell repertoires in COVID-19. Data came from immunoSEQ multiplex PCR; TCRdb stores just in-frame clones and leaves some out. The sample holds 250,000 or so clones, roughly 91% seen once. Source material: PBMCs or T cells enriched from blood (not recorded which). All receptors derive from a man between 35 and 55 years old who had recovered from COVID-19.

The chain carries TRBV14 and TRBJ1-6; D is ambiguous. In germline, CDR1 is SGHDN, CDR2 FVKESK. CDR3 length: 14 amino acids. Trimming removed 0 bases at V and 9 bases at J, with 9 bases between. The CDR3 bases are TGTGCCAGCAGCCAAGATGGCAGGCTTTCACCCCTCCACTTT. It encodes CASSQDGRLSPLHF.

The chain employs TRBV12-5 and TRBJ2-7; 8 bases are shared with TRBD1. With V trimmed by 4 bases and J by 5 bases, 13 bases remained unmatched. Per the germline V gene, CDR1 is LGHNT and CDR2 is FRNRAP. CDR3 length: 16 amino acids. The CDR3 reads CASGWTVRDRNNEQYF. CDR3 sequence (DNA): TGTGCTAGTGGTTGGACCGTACGGGACAGGAATAACGAGCAGTACTTC.

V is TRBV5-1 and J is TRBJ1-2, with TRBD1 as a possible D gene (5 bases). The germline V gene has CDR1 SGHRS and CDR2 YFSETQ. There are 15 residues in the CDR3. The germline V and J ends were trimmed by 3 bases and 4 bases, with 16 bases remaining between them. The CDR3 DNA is TGCGCCAGCAGCTCGATGGAGGGGAAGGGCTATGGCTACACCTTC. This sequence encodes CASSSMEGKGYGYTF.

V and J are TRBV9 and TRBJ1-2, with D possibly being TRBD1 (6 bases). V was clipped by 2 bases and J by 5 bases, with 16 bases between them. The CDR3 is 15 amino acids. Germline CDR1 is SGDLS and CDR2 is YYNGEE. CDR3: CASSVRDTIGYGYTF. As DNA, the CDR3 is TGTGCCAGCAGCGTCCGGGACACAATCGGGTATGGCTACACCTTC. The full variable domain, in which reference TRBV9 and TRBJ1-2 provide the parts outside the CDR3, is DSGVTQTPKHLITATGQRVTLRCSPRSGDLSVYWYQQSLDQGLQFLIQYYNGEERAKGNILERFSAQQFPDLHSELNLSSLELGDSALYFCASSVRDTIGYGYTFGSGTRLTVV.

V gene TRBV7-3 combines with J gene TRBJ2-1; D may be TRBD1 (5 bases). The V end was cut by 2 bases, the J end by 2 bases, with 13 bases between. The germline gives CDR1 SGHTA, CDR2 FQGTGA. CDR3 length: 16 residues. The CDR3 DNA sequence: TGTGCCAGCAGCTTATTGACAGAAGATCCCTACAATGAGCAGTTCTTC. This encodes CASSLLTEDPYNEQFF. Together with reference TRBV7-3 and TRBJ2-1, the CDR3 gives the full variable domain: GAGVSQTPSNKVTEKGKYVELRCDPISGHTALYWYRQSLGQGPEFLIYFQGTGAADDSGLPNDRFFAVRPEGSVSTLKIQRTERGDSAVYLCASSLLTEDPYNEQFFGPGTRLTVL.

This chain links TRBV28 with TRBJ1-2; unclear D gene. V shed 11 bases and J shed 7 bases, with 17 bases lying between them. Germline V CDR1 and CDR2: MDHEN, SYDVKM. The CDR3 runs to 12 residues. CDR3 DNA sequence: TGTGCCGGGAGGAGGAGGGCGGGTGGCTACACCTTC. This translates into CAGRRRAGGYTF.

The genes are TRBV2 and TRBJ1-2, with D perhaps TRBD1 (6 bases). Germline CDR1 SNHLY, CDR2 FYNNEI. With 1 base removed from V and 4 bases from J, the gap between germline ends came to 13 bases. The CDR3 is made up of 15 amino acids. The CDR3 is CASSEGQAAFYGYTF. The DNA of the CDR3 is TGTGCCAGCAGTGAAGGACAGGCCGCCTTCTATGGCTACACCTTC.

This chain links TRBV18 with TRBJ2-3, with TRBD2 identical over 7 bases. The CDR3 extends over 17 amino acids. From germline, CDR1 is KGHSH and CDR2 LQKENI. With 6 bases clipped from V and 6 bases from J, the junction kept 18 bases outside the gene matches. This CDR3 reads CASSMNGGLSRRDTQYF. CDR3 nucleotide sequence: TGTGCCAGCTCCATGAACGGGGGACTAAGCAGGAGGGATACGCAGTATTTT.

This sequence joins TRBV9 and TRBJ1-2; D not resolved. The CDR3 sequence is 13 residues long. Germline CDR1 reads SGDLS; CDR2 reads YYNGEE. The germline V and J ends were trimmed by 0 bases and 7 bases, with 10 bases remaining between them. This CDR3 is CASSVDTGSGYTF. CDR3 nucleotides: TGTGCCAGCAGCGTAGATACGGGGAGTGGCTACACCTTC.

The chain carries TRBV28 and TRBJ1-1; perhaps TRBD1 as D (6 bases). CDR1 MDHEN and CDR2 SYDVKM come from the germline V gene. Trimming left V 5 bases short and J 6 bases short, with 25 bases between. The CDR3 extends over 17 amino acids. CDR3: CASSGTGFGSGSAEAFF. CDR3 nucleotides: TGTGCCAGCAGTGGAACAGGGTTTGGGTCGGGTTCCGCTGAAGCTTTCTTT.

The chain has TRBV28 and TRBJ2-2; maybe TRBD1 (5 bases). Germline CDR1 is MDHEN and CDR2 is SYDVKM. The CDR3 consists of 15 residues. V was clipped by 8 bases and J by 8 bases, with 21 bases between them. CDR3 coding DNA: TGTGCCAGCGACAGTTTCGAGACGGTAAAAGGGGAGCTGTTTTTT. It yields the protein CASDSFETVKGELFF.

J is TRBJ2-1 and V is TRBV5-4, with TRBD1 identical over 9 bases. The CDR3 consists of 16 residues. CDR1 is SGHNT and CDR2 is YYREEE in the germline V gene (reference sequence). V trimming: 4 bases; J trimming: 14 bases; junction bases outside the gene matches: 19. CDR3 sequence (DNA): TGTGCCAGCAGCAACTCTCGGGACAGGGTGATTCCTAGGGAGTTCTTC. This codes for CASSNSRDRVIPREFF. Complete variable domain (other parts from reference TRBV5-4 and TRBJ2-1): ETGVTQSPTHLIKTRGQQVTLRCSSQSGHNTVSWYQQALGQGPQFIFQYYREEENGRGNFPPRFSGLQFPNYSSELNVNALELDDSALYLCASSNSRDRVIPREFFGPGTRLTVL.

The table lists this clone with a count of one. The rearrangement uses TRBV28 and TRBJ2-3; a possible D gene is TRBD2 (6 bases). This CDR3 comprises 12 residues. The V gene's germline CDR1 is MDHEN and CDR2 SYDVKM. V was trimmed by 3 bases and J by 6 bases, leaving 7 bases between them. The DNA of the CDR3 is TGTGCCAGCAGTTTGACTAGGGATACGCAGTATTTT. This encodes CASSLTRDTQYF.

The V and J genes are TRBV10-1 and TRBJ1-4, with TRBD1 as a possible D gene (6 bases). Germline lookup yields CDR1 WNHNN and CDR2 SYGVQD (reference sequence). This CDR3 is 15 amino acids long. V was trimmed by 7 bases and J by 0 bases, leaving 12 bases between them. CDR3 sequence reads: CASNHRQATNEKLFF. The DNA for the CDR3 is TGCGCCAGCAACCACCGACAGGCAACTAATGAAAAACTGTTTTTT.

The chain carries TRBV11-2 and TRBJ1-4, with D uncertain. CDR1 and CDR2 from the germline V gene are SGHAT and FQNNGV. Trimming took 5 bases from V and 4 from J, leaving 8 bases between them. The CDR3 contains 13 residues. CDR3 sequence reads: CASSLEGNEKLFF. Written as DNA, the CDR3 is TGTGCCAGCAGCCTCGAGGGTAATGAAAAACTGTTTTTT.

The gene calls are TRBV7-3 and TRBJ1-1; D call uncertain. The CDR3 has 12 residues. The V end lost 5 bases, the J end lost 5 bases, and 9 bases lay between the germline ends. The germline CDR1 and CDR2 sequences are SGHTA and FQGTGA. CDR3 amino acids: CASSLDGTEAFF. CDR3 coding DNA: TGTGCCAGCAGCCTAGATGGAACTGAAGCTTTCTTT.

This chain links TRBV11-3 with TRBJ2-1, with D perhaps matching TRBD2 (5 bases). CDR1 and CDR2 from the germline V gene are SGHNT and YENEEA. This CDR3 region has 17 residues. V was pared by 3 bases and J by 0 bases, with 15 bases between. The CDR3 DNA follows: TGTGCCAGCAGCTTTGGAGAGGAGGCCAGCTCCTACAATGAGCAGTTCTTC. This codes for CASSFGEEASSYNEQFF. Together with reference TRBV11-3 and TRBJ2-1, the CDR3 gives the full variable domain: EAGVVQSPRYKIIEKKQPVAFWCNPISGHNTLYWYLQNLGQGPELLIRYENEEAVDDSQLPKDRFSAERLKGVDSTLKIQPAELGDSAVYLCASSFGEEASSYNEQFFGPGTRLTVL.

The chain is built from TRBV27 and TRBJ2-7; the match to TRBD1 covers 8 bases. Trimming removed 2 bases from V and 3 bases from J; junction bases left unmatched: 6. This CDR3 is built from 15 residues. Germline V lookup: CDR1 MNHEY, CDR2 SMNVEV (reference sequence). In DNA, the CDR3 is TGTGCCAGCAGTTTAGGACAGGGATTAATCTACGAGCAGTACTTC. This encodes CASSLGQGLIYEQYF.

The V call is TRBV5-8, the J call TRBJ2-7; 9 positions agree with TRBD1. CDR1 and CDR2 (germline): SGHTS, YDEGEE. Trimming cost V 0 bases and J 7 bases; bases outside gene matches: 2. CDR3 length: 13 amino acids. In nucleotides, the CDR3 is TGTGCCAGCAGCTTGGACAGGGGGCTAGAGCAGTACTTC. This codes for CASSLDRGLEQYF.

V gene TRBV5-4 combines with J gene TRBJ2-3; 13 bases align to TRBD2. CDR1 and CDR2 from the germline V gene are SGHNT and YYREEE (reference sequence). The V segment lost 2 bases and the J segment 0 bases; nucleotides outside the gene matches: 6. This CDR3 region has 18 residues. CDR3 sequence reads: CASSLGLAGDTSTDTQYF. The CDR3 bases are TGTGCCAGCAGCTTAGGACTAGCGGGGGACACTAGCACAGATACGCAGTATTTT.

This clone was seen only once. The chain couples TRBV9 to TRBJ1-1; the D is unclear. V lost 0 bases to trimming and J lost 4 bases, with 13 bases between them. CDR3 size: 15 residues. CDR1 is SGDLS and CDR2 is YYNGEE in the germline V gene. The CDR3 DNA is TGTGCCAGCAGCGTAGACGCCCTGAGGGTCACTGAAGCTTTCTTT. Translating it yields CASSVDALRVTEAFF.

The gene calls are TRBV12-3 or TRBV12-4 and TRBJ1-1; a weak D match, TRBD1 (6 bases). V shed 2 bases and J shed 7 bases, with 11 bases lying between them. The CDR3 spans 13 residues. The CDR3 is CASSLSGDIEAFF. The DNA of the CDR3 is TGTGCCAGCAGTTTATCAGGGGATATTGAAGCTTTCTTT.

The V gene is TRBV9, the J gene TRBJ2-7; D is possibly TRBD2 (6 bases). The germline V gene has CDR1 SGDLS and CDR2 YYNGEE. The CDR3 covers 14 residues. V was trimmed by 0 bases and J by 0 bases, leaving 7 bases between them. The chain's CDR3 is CASSVGGDSYEQYF. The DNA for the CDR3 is TGTGCCAGCAGCGTAGGCGGGGACTCCTACGAGCAGTACTTC.

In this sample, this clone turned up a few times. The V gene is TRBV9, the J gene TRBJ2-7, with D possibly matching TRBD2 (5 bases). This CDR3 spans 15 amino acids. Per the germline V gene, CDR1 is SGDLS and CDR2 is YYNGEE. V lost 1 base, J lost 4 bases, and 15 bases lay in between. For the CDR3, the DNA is TGTGCCAGCAGCGTACGTGTAGGACTTGAGTACGAGCAGTACTTC. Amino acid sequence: CASSVRVGLEYEQYF.

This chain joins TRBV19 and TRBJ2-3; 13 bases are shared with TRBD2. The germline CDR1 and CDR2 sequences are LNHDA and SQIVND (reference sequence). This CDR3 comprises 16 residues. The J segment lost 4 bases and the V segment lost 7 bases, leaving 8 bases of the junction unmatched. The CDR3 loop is CASNHGLAGEADTQYF. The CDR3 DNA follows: TGTGCCAGTAACCACGGACTAGCGGGAGAAGCAGATACGCAGTATTTT. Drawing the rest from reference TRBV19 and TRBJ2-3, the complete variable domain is DGGITQSPKYLFRKEGQNVTLSCEQNLNHDAMYWYRQDPGQGLRLIYYSQIVNDFQKGDIAEGYSVSREKKESFPLTVTSAQKNPTAFYLCASNHGLAGEADTQYFGPGTRLTVL.

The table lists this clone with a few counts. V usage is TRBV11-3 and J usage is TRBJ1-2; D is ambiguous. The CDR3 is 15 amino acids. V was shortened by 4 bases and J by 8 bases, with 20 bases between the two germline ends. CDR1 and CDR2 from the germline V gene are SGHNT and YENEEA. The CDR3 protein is CASSSSNLNMKGYTF. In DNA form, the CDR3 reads TGTGCCAGCAGCTCCTCAAACCTCAACATGAAGGGCTACACCTTC.

CDR3 DNA sequence: TGTGCCAGCAGCCCCGGACAGGACTATGGCTACACCTTC. Its protein product is CASSPGQDYGYTF. The rearrangement joins TRBV11-2 to TRBJ1-2; 7 positions agree with TRBD1. V dropped 5 bases and J dropped 3; count of bases not matched to a gene: 3. Germline V gives CDR1 SGHAT, CDR2 FQNNGV. There are 13 residues in the CDR3.

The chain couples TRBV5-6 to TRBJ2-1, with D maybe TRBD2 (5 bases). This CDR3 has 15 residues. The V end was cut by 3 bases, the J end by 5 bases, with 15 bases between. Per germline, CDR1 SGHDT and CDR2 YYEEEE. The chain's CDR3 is CASSSLGRFDNEQFF. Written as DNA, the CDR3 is TGTGCCAGCAGCTCACTAGGGCGTTTCGACAATGAGCAGTTCTTC.

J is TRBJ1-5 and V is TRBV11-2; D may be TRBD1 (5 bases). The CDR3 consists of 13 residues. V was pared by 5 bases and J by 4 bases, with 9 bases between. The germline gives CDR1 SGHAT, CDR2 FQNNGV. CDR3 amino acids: CASSPGWNQPQHF. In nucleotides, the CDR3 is TGTGCCAGCAGCCCAGGGTGGAATCAGCCCCAGCATTTT.

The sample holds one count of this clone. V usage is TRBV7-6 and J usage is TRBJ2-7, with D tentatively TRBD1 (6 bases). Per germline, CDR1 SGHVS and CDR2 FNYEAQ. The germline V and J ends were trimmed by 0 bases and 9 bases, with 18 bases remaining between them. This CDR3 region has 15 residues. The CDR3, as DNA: TGTGCCAGCAGCTTAGCGTCTGGGACAACCTCCCGGCAGTACTTC. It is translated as CASSLASGTTSRQYF.